Given below is one TCR beta chain in context. The record originates from a study of identical twins. TCRdb re-called the 5' RACE reads through MiXCR, storing one row per CDR3 protein. The table has hundreds of thousands of distinct CDR3 sequences, 21% seen once; the top ten hold more than 4%. Germline values: CDR1 SGHAT, CDR2 FQDESV (reference sequence). There are 13 residues in the CDR3. Deletions cut 2 bases from V and 7 bases from J, with 12 bases between. In addition, the sample was reused for a study of T cells expressing NK-cell markers.

The chain couples TRBV11-1 to TRBJ2-7; D might be TRBD2 (5 bases). The specimen sequenced was PBMCs. The sequence derives from a woman aged 18-30 years in good health. DNA for the CDR3: TGTGCCAGCAGCTTATTGGAGGCAGGAGAGCAGTACTTC. It encodes CASSLLEAGEQYF.